This T cell receptor beta chain was found in a study of T-cell reconstitution after alpha-beta-depleted transplantation in children. Using unique molecular identifiers, the investigators prepared the TCRbeta library. TCRdb re-derived calls from the PCR reads in MiXCR, one entry per CDR3 protein. The sample has fewer than 550,000 distinct CDR3 sequences, approximately 11% seen once; the top ten hold roughly 5.5%. The CDR3 has 15 residues. Germline lookup yields CDR1 ENHRY and CDR2 SYGVKD. Trimming cost V 4 bases and J 2 bases, with 14 bases left between them. This specimen was PBMCs from the stem cell graft donor, taken from the stem cell graft. This clonotype was obtained from a human donor who donated a stem cell graft to a child with acute myeloid leukemia. The chain has TRBV10-3 and TRBJ1-1; D unclear. DNA of the CDR3: TGTGCCATCAGTGTGGGCGGAGGAAAAAACACTGAAGCTTTCTTT. Residues: CAISVGGGKNTEAFF.